Included here is one T cell receptor (beta chain) sequence, with context. Some clones are missing from TCRdb's copy, which holds only in-frame ones; the method was immunoSEQ multiplex PCR. The sample carries around 33,000 clones, roughly 84% recorded once. The record originates from a study of OX40 agonist ivuxolimab in advanced cancers. The length of the CDR3 is 14 residues. V was pared by 5 bases and J by 4 bases, with 12 bases between. Germline CDR1 is MNHEY and CDR2 is SMNVEV (reference sequence). The chain couples TRBV27 to TRBJ1-5; no reliable D call. The clonotype originates from an adult with an advanced solid tumor such as melanoma, head and neck, liver or kidney cancer. The sample consisted of CD4+ or CD8+ T cells sorted from blood, taken in a trial of the OX40 agonist ivuxolimab. CDR3 coding DNA: TGTGCCAGCAGTCCAGCCACTTATAATCAGCCCCAGCATTTT. It yields the protein CASSPATYNQPQHF.